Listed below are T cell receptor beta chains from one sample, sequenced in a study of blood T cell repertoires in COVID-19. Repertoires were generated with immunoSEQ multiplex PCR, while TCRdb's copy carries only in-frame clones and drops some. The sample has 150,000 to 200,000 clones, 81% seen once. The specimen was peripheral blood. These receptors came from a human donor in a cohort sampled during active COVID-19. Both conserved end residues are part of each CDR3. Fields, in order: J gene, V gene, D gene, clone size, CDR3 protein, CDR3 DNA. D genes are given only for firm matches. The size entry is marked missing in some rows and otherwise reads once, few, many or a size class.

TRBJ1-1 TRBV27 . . CASSLRGNTEAFF TGTGCCAGCAGTTTAAGAGGGAACACTGAAGCTTTCTTT
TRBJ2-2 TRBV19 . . CASSAGELFF TGTGCCAGTAGCGCCGGGGAGCTGTTTTTT
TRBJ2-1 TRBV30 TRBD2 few CAWSVTSRLAGHLNNEQFF TGTGCCTGGAGTGTAACTTCGCGACTAGCGGGACATCTAAACAATGAGCAGTTCTTC
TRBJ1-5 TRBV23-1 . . CASSQKGPYSNQPQHF TGCGCCAGCAGTCAAAAGGGGCCTTATAGCAATCAGCCCCAGCATTTT
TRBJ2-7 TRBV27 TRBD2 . CASGGDAYEQYF TGTGCCAGCGGGGGGGACGCCTACGAGCAGTACTTC
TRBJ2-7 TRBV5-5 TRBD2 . CASSLASGLGYEQYF TGTGCCAGCAGCTTGGCCTCCGGACTAGGCTACGAGCAGTACTTC
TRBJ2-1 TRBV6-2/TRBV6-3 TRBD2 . CASSYSGTSVNEQFF TGTGCCAGCAGTTACTCTGGGACTAGCGTCAATGAGCAGTTCTTC
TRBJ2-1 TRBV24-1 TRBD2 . CATSAGTSGSNEQFF TGTGCCACCAGTGCCGGGACTAGCGGGTCAAATGAGCAGTTCTTC
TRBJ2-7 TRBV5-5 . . CASSFEGGRVEQYF TGTGCCAGCAGCTTTGAAGGGGGAAGGGTCGAGCAGTACTTC
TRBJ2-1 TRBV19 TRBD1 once CASCRDRVSVEQFF TGTGCCAGTTGCCGGGACAGGGTTTCGGTTGAGCAGTTCTTC
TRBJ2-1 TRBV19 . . CASSIGGSSNEQFF TGTGCCAGTAGTATTGGAGGAAGTAGTAATGAGCAGTTCTTC
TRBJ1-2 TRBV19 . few CASESPGVTYGYTF TGTGCCAGTGAGTCGCCGGGGGTCACCTATGGCTACACCTTC
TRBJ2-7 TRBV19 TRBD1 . CASSPGQGAYEQYF TGTGCCAGTAGTCCAGGACAGGGGGCGTACGAGCAGTACTTC
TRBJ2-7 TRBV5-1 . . CASSLNRDTSSYEQYF TGCGCCAGCAGCTTGAATCGGGACACTTCCTCCTACGAGCAGTACTTC
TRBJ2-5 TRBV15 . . CATSSANLAAETQYF TGTGCCACCAGCAGTGCAAACTTAGCAGCAGAGACCCAGTACTTC
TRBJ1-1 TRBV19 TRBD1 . CASSPGQGFFTEAFF TGTGCCAGTAGCCCGGGACAGGGTTTTTTCACTGAAGCTTTCTTT
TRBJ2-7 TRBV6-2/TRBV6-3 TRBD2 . CASSLGMAGGPYEQYF TGTGCCAGCAGCCTGGGGATGGCGGGAGGGCCCTACGAGCAGTACTTC
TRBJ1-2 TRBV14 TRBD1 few CASSRLDRGSDGYTF TGTGCCAGCAGCCGGTTGGACAGGGGATCCGATGGCTACACCTTC
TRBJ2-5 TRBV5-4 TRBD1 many CASSPSRDSQETQYF TGTGCCAGCAGCCCGAGCAGGGACAGCCAAGAGACCCAGTACTTC
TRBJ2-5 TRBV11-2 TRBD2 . CASSPHGTSQETQYF TGTGCCAGCAGCCCACACGGGACTAGCCAAGAGACCCAGTACTTC
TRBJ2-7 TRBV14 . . CASSQDQGQGGLEQYF TGTGCCAGCAGCCAAGATCAAGGTCAGGGGGGCCTCGAGCAGTACTTC
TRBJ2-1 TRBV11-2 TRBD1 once CASSLGTGPFDEQFF TGTGCCAGCAGCTTGGGGACAGGGCCATTCGATGAGCAGTTCTTC
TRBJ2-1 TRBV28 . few CASTLPRGGQFF TGTGCCAGCACCCTACCCCGGGGAGGGCAGTTCTTC
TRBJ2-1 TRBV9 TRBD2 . CASSVDGSGRPYNEQFF TGTGCCAGCAGCGTAGATGGTAGCGGGCGACCCTACAATGAGCAGTTCTTC
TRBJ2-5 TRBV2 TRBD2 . CASSKTGGVYQETQYF TGTGCCAGCAGCAAAACGGGAGGAGTCTACCAAGAGACCCAGTACTTC
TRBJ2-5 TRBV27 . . CASSPTRGQETQYF TGTGCCAGCAGTCCCACCCGGGGGCAAGAGACCCAGTACTTC
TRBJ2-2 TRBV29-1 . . CSVPRGGANTGELFF TGCAGCGTCCCGAGGGGGGGGGCAAACACCGGGGAGCTGTTTTTT
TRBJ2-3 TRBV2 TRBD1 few CASAGTGLSDTQYF TGTGCCAGCGCCGGGACAGGGTTATCAGATACGCAGTATTTT
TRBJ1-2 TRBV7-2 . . CASSRPLGSGGYTF TGTGCCAGCAGCAGACCTTTGGGCTCAGGGGGCTACACCTTC
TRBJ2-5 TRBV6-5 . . CASSWRGGETQYF TGTGCCAGCAGTTGGAGGGGGGGAGAGACCCAGTACTTC
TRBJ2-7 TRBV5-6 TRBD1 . CASSFGTEIYEQYF TGTGCCAGCAGCTTTGGGACAGAAATCTACGAGCAGTACTTC
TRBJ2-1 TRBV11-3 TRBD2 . CASSLRGGGINNEQFF TGTGCCAGCAGCTTAAGGGGCGGGGGGATAAACAATGAGCAGTTCTTC
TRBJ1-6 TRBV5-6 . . CASSPGRVGSPLHF TGTGCCAGCAGTCCCGGGAGGGTGGGTTCACCCCTCCACTTT
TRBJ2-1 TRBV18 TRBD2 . CASSPRARTSGRFFEQFF TGTGCCAGCTCACCAAGGGCGAGGACTAGCGGGAGATTCTTCGAGCAGTTCTTC
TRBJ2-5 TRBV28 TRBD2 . CASNLGRSNLAQETQYF TGTGCCAGCAACCTCGGGAGGTCCAATCTGGCCCAAGAGACCCAGTACTTC
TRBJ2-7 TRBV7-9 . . CASWARDFNEQYF TGTGCCAGCTGGGCCAGGGATTTCAACGAGCAGTACTTC
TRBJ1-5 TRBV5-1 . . CASSLGAGQPQHF TGCGCCAGCAGCTTAGGAGCGGGCCAGCCCCAGCATTTT
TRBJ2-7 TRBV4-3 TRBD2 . CASSQESSGDYEQYF TGCGCCAGCAGCCAAGAATCTAGCGGAGACTACGAGCAGTACTTC
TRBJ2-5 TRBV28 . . CASSLSPGVTQETQYF TGTGCCAGCAGTTTATCCCCCGGGGTCACCCAAGAGACCCAGTACTTC
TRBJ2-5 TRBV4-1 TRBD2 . CASSQDPSGAPETQYF TGCGCCAGCAGCCAAGATCCTAGCGGGGCCCCAGAGACCCAGTACTTC